The TCR beta chain described here comes from a study of cytotoxic CD8 clonotypes in ibrutinib-treated CLL. Overall study: Researchers reported about 10 relapsed/refractory and about 14 treatment-naive patients, 17 to 18 of them IGHV unmutated. Whole-study findings and limits: Relative to age-matched healthy donors, clonality at baseline was higher, and it tracked circulating CD8+ T-cell counts. Public clonotypes, found uncommonly, either contracted or stayed stable on treatment.

Data came from immunoSEQ multiplex PCR; TCRdb stores just in-frame clones and leaves some out. The table has roughly 160,000 clones, less than 85% seen once. About this clone: Antigen: not known.

This sequence originates from a human donor with chronic lymphocytic leukemia. The sequenced sample was PBMCs, obtained after 24 months of ibrutinib treatment.

The CDR3 DNA reads as TGTGCCTGGAGTGTACGGGATTCACTTGAAGCTTTCTTT. Translated: CAWSVRDSLEAFF. The chain carries TRBV30 and TRBJ1-1; D unclear. Germline-derived CDR1 and CDR2 are GTSNPN and SVGIG (reference sequence). V lost 0 bases and J lost 7, with 12 bases in between. This CDR3 spans 13 amino acids.